What follows is one TCR beta chain and its context. The antigen is not known. These data originate in a study of CD8+ T cells in alopecia areata. Study information: A 6-month period off drug followed tofacitinib, which lasted 6 to 18 months. Findings and limits, study-wide: Scalp sample data also include resident alphabeta T cells from normal skin. Tofacitinib delivered significant drops in scalp clonality and in expanded CD8+ clones among the top 100.

RNA was extracted and reverse transcribed into cDNA as the sequencing template. TCRdb's table, derived via immunoSEQ multiplex PCR, lists solely in-frame clones and lacks some. Here the sample spans approximately 150,000 clones, more than 85% being singletons. Treatment of the sample: oral pan-JAK inhibitor, 5-10 mg twice daily. Sequenced here: CD8+ T cells sorted from blood, sampled at week 4, from a patient treated with tofacitinib. This TCR derives from a human donor with alopecia areata.

Here the CDR3 reads CASSLKGQRLNTEAFF. CDR3 bases: TGTGCCAGCAGTTTAAAGGGACAGAGGCTGAACACTGAAGCTTTCTTT. This sequence joins TRBV27 and TRBJ1-1; TRBD1 matches at 7 bases. V shed 2 bases, J shed 0 bases, and the junction held 6 bases outside the gene matches. CDR1 is MNHEY, CDR2 SMNVEV, per germline (reference sequence). CDR3 size: 16 residues.